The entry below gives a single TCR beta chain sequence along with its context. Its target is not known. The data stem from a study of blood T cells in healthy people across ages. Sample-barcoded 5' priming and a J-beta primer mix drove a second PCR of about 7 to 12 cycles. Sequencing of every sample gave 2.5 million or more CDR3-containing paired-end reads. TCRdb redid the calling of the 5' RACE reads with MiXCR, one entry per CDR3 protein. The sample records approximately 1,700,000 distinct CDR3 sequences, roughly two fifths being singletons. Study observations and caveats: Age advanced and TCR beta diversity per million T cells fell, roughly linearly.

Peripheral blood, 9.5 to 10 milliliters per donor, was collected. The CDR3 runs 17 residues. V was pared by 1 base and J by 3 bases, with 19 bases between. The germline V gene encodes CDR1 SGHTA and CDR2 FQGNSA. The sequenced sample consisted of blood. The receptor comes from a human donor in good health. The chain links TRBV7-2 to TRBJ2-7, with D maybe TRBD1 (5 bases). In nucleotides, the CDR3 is TGTGCCAGCAGCTTAGTAGGGGATTACGGCTCGTACTACGAGCAGTACTTC. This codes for CASSLVGDYGSYYEQYF.